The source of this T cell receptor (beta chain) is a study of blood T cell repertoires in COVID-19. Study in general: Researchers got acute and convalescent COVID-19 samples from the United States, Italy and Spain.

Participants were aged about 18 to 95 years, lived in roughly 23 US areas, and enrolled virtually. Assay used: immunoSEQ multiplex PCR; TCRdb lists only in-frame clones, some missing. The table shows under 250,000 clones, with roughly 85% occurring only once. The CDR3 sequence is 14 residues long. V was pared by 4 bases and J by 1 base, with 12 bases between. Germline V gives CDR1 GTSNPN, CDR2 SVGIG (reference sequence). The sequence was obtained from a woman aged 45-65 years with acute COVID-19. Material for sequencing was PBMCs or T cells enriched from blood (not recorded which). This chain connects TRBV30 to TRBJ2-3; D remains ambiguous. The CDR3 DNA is TGTGCCTGGATCCCGGGTTCTGGCACAGATACGCAGTATTTT. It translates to CAWIPGSGTDTQYF. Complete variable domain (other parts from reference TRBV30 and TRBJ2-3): SQTIHQWPATLVQPVGSPLSLECTVEGTSNPNLYWYRQAAGRGLQLLFYSVGIGQISSEVPQNLSASRPQDRQFILSSKKLLLSDSGFYLCAWIPGSGTDTQYFGPGTRLTVL.